The 21 T cell receptor beta chains reported below all come from one sample, sequenced in a study of CD8 T cells in Susac syndrome. When the RNA was reverse transcribed, random hexamers were used with an input of 0.5 to 1 ug. Each CDR3 protein gets one entry after TCRdb re-called the immunoSEQ multiplex PCR reads with MiXCR. The top ten hold 0.093% of the sample, which has fewer than 150,000 distinct CDR3 sequences, approximately 93% seen once. Sequencing input: CD4+ T cells from PBMCs. Receptors were obtained from a human donor with multiple sclerosis.

The rearrangement uses TRBV2 and TRBJ1-5; 7 bases align to TRBD1. V shed 10 bases and J 3 bases; nucleotides not matched to a gene: 9. The germline CDR1 and CDR2 sequences are SNHLY and FYNNEI. The CDR3 is 14 residues long. This chain's CDR3 is CATSGTALNQPQHF. The CDR3 DNA sequence: TGTGCCACGTCCGGGACAGCGCTCAATCAGCCCCAGCATTTT.

The V call is TRBV5-1, the J call TRBJ2-3, with D hard to call. Germline V gene data show CDR1 as SGHRS and CDR2 as YFSETQ. V was pared by 4 bases and J by 6 bases, with 12 bases between. This CDR3 comprises 13 residues. CDR3 in amino acids: CASSLAARDTQYF. The CDR3 DNA is TGCGCCAGCAGCCTGGCGGCCAGGGATACGCAGTATTTT. Drawing the rest from reference TRBV5-1 and TRBJ2-3, the complete variable domain is KAGVTQTPRYLIKTRGQQVTLSCSPISGHRSVSWYQQTPGQGLQFLFEYFSETQRNKGNFPGRFSGRQFSNSRSEMNVSTLELGDSALYLCASSLAARDTQYFGPGTRLTVL.

In the case of this clonotype: An end of the junction differs from the germline gene, which may be a read error. The chain couples TRBV4-2 to TRBJ1-5; 7 positions agree with TRBD1. From germline, CDR1 is LGHNA and CDR2 YNFKEQ. The CDR3 totals 16 residues. The CDR3 sequence: CASSPRRGGDIQAQHF. The CDR3, as DNA: TGTGCCAGCAGCCCCCGGCGAGGGGGCGATATTCAGGCCCAGCATTTT.

The rearrangement links TRBV6-2 or TRBV6-3 to TRBJ1-5; weak D call: TRBD1 (6 bases). Trimming removed 7 bases from V and 2 bases from J, with 18 bases in between. The germline CDR1 and CDR2 sequences are MNHEY and SVGEGT. The CDR3 contains 16 residues. The CDR3 spells CASIRGREGRNQPQHF. The CDR3 coding sequence is TGTGCCAGCATTAGGGGGAGGGAAGGCCGCAATCAGCCCCAGCATTTT.

V usage is TRBV3-1 and J usage is TRBJ1-5; a weak D match, TRBD1 (6 bases). Germline V gives CDR1 LGHDT, CDR2 YNNKEL (reference sequence). This CDR3 contains 16 residues. V was trimmed by 1 base and J by 2 bases, leaving 12 bases between them. In DNA form, the CDR3 reads TGTGCCAGCAGCCAAGGGATAGGGGGGGGCAATCAGCCCCAGCATTTT. This translates into CASSQGIGGGNQPQHF.

The gene calls are TRBV11-2 and TRBJ2-5; D could derive from TRBD1 or TRBD2 (5 bases each). CDR1 SGHAT and CDR2 FQNNGV come from the germline V gene. Trimming shortened V by 7 bases and J by 2 bases, and 11 bases separated the two germline ends. The CDR3 is 13 residues long. The CDR3 DNA is TGTGCCAGCACGGGACCACGGCAAGAGACCCAGTACTTC. Translation: CASTGPRQETQYF.

The chain carries TRBV30 and TRBJ2-1; tentatively, D is TRBD1 or TRBD2 (5 bases each). CDR3 length: 13 amino acids. In germline, CDR1 is GTSNPN, CDR2 SVGIG (reference sequence). CDR3 nucleotide sequence: TGTTCACCCGGGACCCTCTCCTACAATGAGCAGTTCTTC. Protein sequence: CSPGTLSYNEQFF.

The rearrangement uses TRBV19 and TRBJ1-3; maybe TRBD1 (5 bases). The CDR3 is 11 residues long. Trimming cost V 10 bases and J 8 bases, with 12 bases left between them. Germline loops: CDR1 LNHDA, CDR2 SQIVND (reference sequence). The CDR3 DNA sequence: TGTGCCACCAGGCGGGGGGACACCATATATTTT. The encoded protein is CATRRGDTIYF.

The chain couples TRBV5-4 to TRBJ1-6; 7 nucleotides agree with TRBD1. Germline CDR1 SGHNT, CDR2 YYREEE (reference sequence). The CDR3 has 14 residues. Losses at the gene ends were 6 bases for V and 6 bases for J; bases not matched to a gene: 6. The CDR3 here is CASNLGQANSPLHF. The CDR3, as DNA: TGTGCCAGCAACCTCGGACAGGCTAATTCACCCCTCCACTTT.

This rearrangement joins TRBV6-5 to TRBJ1-1; D is possibly TRBD1 (5 bases). Trimming took off 4 bases at V and 2 bases at J, with 11 bases between the two ends. This CDR3 is built from 14 residues. Germline CDR1 is MNHEY and CDR2 is SVGAGI. CDR3 sequence (DNA): TGTGCCAGCAGTTTCAGGGATCCAAACACTGAAGCTTTCTTT. It is translated as CASSFRDPNTEAFF.

The CDR3 region is CASSPPGTQAKNIQYF. The DNA of the CDR3 is TGTGCCAGCAGCCCTCCCGGGACACAAGCCAAAAACATTCAGTACTTC. The V call is TRBV5-4, the J call TRBJ2-4; D is perhaps TRBD1 (6 bases). The germline V gene encodes CDR1 SGHNT and CDR2 YYREEE (reference sequence). V gave up 4 bases and J gave up 0 bases, with 14 bases separating them. The CDR3 contains 16 residues.

J is TRBJ1-2 and V is TRBV20-1; 8 nucleotides line up with TRBD1. CDR1 is DFQATT and CDR2 is SNEGSKA in the germline V gene (reference sequence). J lost 4 bases, V lost 5 bases, and 12 bases had no gene match. The CDR3 loop spans 15 amino acids. The CDR3 DNA follows: TGCAGTGCTGCTGACAGGGGTAGCCTCGGCTATGGCTACACCTTC. Amino acid sequence: CSAADRGSLGYGYTF.

This chain connects TRBV25-1 to TRBJ2-7; D tentatively reads TRBD1 or TRBD2 (5 bases each). The germline V and J ends were trimmed by 0 bases and 3 bases, with 9 bases remaining between them. CDR3 length: 14 amino acids. Germline lookup yields CDR1 MGHDK and CDR2 SYGVNS. The CDR3, as DNA: TGTGCCAGCAGTGAATACCGGGGACGCTACGAGCAGTACTTC. Translation: CASSEYRGRYEQYF.

V usage is TRBV19 and J usage is TRBJ1-4; D is undetermined. The CDR3 is made up of 14 amino acids. Germline V CDR1 and CDR2: LNHDA, SQIVND (reference sequence). Trimming cost V 3 bases and J 8 bases, with 13 bases left between them. This CDR3 is CASSIAGPEEKLFF. CDR3 coding DNA: TGTGCCAGTAGTATCGCCGGCCCGGAGGAAAAACTGTTTTTT.

The chain joins TRBV12-3 or TRBV12-4 to TRBJ2-7, with D perhaps TRBD1 (6 bases). The CDR3 extends over 14 amino acids. V lost 5 bases, J lost 1 base, and 12 bases lay in between. The chain's CDR3 is CASSIQGNSYEQYF. As DNA, the CDR3 is TGTGCCAGCAGTATACAGGGAAATTCCTACGAGCAGTACTTC.

The count of this clonotype is one. The chain couples TRBV7-3 to TRBJ1-1, with D maybe TRBD1 (5 bases). The CDR3 totals 14 residues. V lost 2 bases and J lost 5, with 12 bases in between. The germline V gene encodes CDR1 SGHTA and CDR2 FQGTGA. Here the CDR3 reads CASSLGTTGTEAFF. CDR3 in DNA: TGTGCCAGCAGCTTAGGGACTACGGGTACTGAAGCTTTCTTT.

The chain has TRBV2 and TRBJ1-6; D gene unclear. Germline-derived CDR1 and CDR2 are SNHLY and FYNNEI. The CDR3 length is 15 residues. V was cut by 0 bases and J by 9 bases, with 12 bases left in between. CDR3 amino acids: CASSEAGGGSSPLHF. Written as DNA, the CDR3 is TGTGCCAGCAGTGAAGCGGGAGGAGGAAGTTCACCCCTCCACTTT.

The DNA for the CDR3 is TGTGCCAGTACCTCAGGGGGGGACACCGGGGAGCTGTTTTTT. It encodes CASTSGGDTGELFF. V gene TRBV19 combines with J gene TRBJ2-2; D assignment may be TRBD1 or TRBD2 (7 bases each). The V gene's germline CDR1 is LNHDA and CDR2 SQIVND (reference sequence). The CDR3 sequence is 14 residues long. The ends were cut back, 7 bases at V and 3 bases at J, with 12 bases in the middle. Together with reference TRBV19 and TRBJ2-2, the CDR3 gives the full variable domain: DGGITQSPKYLFRKEGQNVTLSCEQNLNHDAMYWYRQDPGQGLRLIYYSQIVNDFQKGDIAEGYSVSREKKESFPLTVTSAQKNPTAFYLCASTSGGDTGELFFGEGSRLTVL.

This rearrangement joins TRBV4-1 to TRBJ2-1; TRBD2 is a possible D gene (7 bases). V shed 1 base and J shed 11 bases, with 12 bases lying between them. The CDR3 runs 13 residues. CDR1 MGHRA and CDR2 YSYEKL come from the germline V gene. CDR3 amino acids: CASSQARGGKQFF. The CDR3 DNA is TGCGCCAGCAGCCAAGCTAGGGGGGGGAAGCAGTTCTTC.

V and J are TRBV7-2 and TRBJ2-5; tentatively, D is TRBD2 (5 bases). This CDR3 comprises 16 residues. Germline CDR1 is SGHTA and CDR2 is FQGNSA. Trimming shortened V by 5 bases and J by 2 bases, and 18 bases separated the two germline ends. The CDR3 loop is CASSRYGSSKQETQYF. For the CDR3, the DNA is TGTGCCAGCAGCCGTTATGGGTCTAGCAAACAAGAGACCCAGTACTTC.

The J gene is TRBJ2-7, the V gene TRBV2; possibly TRBD1 or TRBD2 for D (5 bases each). Germline V CDR1 and CDR2: SNHLY, FYNNEI. V was pared by 4 bases and J by 3 bases, with 13 bases between. The CDR3 is made up of 14 amino acids. CDR3 protein: CASSVSRGVYEQYF. The CDR3 DNA follows: TGTGCCAGCAGTGTCTCGCGAGGGGTCTACGAGCAGTACTTC.